A selection of T cell receptor beta chains follows, all from one sample in a study of cytomegalovirus exposure and HLA in healthy donors. Sequencing used immunoSEQ multiplex PCR; TCRdb keeps in-frame clones, though not all of them. The table includes about 250,000 clones, about 88% detected once. Source material: PBMCs. The source is a girl aged 2-10 years in good health and CMV-seronegative. Both conserved end residues are part of each CDR3. A D gene is named only where the DNA matches it firmly. Clone size is not always given. Where it is, it says once, few, many or a class for expanded clones.

D,J,size,V,CDR3,DNA
-,TRBJ2-6,-,TRBV18,CASSPSGSGANVLTF,TGTGCCAGCTCACCTTCCGGGAGTGGGGCCAACGTCCTGACTTTC
-,TRBJ2-3,few,TRBV7-9,CASSLGEVSTDTQYF,TGTGCCAGCAGCTTAGGAGAGGTCAGCACAGATACGCAGTATTTT
TRBD1,TRBJ2-5,-,TRBV5-6,CASSKRQGAQVWQETQYF,TGTGCCAGCAGCAAAAGACAGGGGGCGCAGGTATGGCAAGAGACCCAGTACTTC
TRBD1,TRBJ1-2,-,TRBV29-1,CSVSISGTGGLYGYTF,TGCAGCGTTTCCATTTCCGGGACAGGGGGATTGTATGGCTACACCTTC
TRBD2,TRBJ2-2,-,TRBV19,CASSIAGGTGELFF,TGTGCCAGTAGTATAGCGGGAGGAACCGGGGAGCTGTTTTTT
-,TRBJ2-2,-,TRBV7-9,CASSPRDSGELFF,TGTGCCAGCAGCCCGAGAGATTCCGGGGAGCTGTTTTTT
-,TRBJ2-3,once,TRBV6-5,CASSYSLGGDTQYF,TGTGCCAGCAGTTACTCGCTGGGCGGGGATACGCAGTATTTT
TRBD2,TRBJ2-1,-,TRBV7-7,CASSSTPGLGFGEQFF,TGTGCCAGCAGCTCAACACCGGGACTAGGGTTCGGTGAGCAGTTCTTC
-,TRBJ1-1,once,TRBV18,CASSSTPTGGDTEAFF,TGTGCCAGCTCATCTACCCCGACCGGGGGGGACACTGAAGCTTTCTTT
-,TRBJ2-1,few,TRBV18,CASSPFGGNNEQFF,TGTGCCAGCTCACCGTTCGGCGGAAACAATGAGCAGTTCTTC
TRBD2,TRBJ2-5,once,TRBV6-1,CASTLSGGAVETQYF,TGTGCCAGCACCCTAAGCGGGGGGGCCGTAGAGACCCAGTACTTC
-,TRBJ1-1,few,TRBV6-5,CASSLTGLGRNSF,TGTGCCAGCAGCCTAACAGGGCTCGGGCGGAATTCGTTT
-,TRBJ1-6,-,TRBV27,CASSPRDSLNSPLHF,TGTGCCAGCAGTCCCCGGGACTCCCTCAATTCACCCCTCCACTTT
-,TRBJ2-2,-,TRBV7-3,CASSSGTNTGELFF,TGTGCCAGCAGCTCCGGGACGAACACCGGGGAGCTGTTTTTT
-,TRBJ1-1,few,TRBV30,CAWSQQGNTEAFF,TGTGCCTGGAGTCAACAGGGCAACACTGAAGCTTTCTTT
TRBD2,TRBJ2-2,-,TRBV7-7,CASSPVAGANTGELFF,TGTGCCAGCAGCCCCGTAGCGGGAGCTAACACCGGGGAGCTGTTTTTT
TRBD1,TRBJ2-7,-,TRBV10-1,CASSEPGGYEQYF,TGCGCCAGCAGTGAGCCAGGGGGCTACGAGCAGTACTTC
-,TRBJ2-2,-,TRBV7-9,CASSSQRDKLGNDTGELFF,TGTGCCAGCAGCTCCCAACGGGACAAGCTGGGGAATGACACCGGGGAGCTGTTTTTT
-,TRBJ2-3,-,TRBV27,CASSLAGESTDTQYF,TGTGCCAGCAGTTTAGCAGGGGAGAGCACAGATACGCAGTATTTT
TRBD2,TRBJ2-5,-,TRBV15,CATSRGRAGSGETQYF,TGTGCCACCAGCAGAGGCCGAGCGGGGTCTGGGGAGACCCAGTACTTC
-,TRBJ2-1,-,TRBV5-1,CASSLEAVGAYNEQFF,TGCGCCAGCAGCTTGGAGGCAGTAGGGGCCTACAATGAGCAGTTCTTC
TRBD1,TRBJ2-1,-,TRBV2,CASIRDRLFNEQFF,TGTGCCAGCATCCGGGACAGGCTCTTCAATGAGCAGTTCTTC
TRBD1,TRBJ1-2,-,TRBV5-1,CASSFRTGSYGYTF,TGCGCCAGCAGCTTTCGGACAGGGTCCTATGGCTACACCTTC
-,TRBJ2-5,-,TRBV2,CASSWTPLETQYF,TGTGCCAGCAGCTGGACTCCTCTAGAGACCCAGTACTTC
TRBD1,TRBJ1-2,-,TRBV4-2,CASRKGGTGNYGYTF,TGTGCCAGCAGGAAGGGGGGGACAGGGAACTATGGCTACACCTTC
-,TRBJ2-7,-,TRBV30,CAWTPGISYEQYF,TGTGCCTGGACCCCCGGGATATCCTACGAGCAGTACTTC
-,TRBJ2-7,-,TRBV7-2,CASSFSGGSYEQYF,TGTGCCAGCAGCTTTTCAGGAGGGTCCTACGAGCAGTACTTC
-,TRBJ2-3,-,TRBV5-6,CASRPIALGTQYF,TGTGCCAGCAGACCAATAGCCCTGGGTACGCAGTATTTT
-,TRBJ2-7,-,TRBV30,CAWNKGPYEQYF,TGTGCCTGGAATAAGGGGCCCTACGAGCAGTACTTC
TRBD1,TRBJ1-5,-,TRBV5-4,CASSRDRGQPQHF,TGTGCCAGCAGCCGGGACAGGGGACAGCCCCAGCATTTT
TRBD2,TRBJ2-7,-,TRBV6-6,CASRAGTSPYEQYF,TGTGCCAGCAGAGCCGGGACTAGCCCCTACGAGCAGTACTTC
TRBD1,TRBJ2-1,-,TRBV5-1,CASSLSDRYYNEQFF,TGCGCCAGCAGCCTATCGGACAGGTACTACAATGAGCAGTTCTTC
TRBD1,TRBJ1-2,once,TRBV5-4,CASFHTFRGITNGYTF,TGTGCCAGCTTCCATACTTTCAGGGGGATCACGAATGGCTACACCTTC
-,TRBJ1-1,few,TRBV5-6,CASSFIRSVQGAAFF,TGTGCCAGCAGCTTTATTCGTTCGGTGCAGGGTGCAGCTTTCTTT
-,TRBJ2-2,-,TRBV18,CASSPQTGSGELFF,TGTGCCAGCTCACCACAAACAGGCTCCGGGGAGCTGTTTTTT
-,TRBJ1-2,-,TRBV15,CATSRAGADGYTF,TGTGCCACCAGCAGGGCGGGGGCAGATGGCTACACCTTC
TRBD2,TRBJ2-7,-,TRBV19,CASSIVGAGRYEQYF,TGTGCCAGTAGTATTGTTGGAGCGGGACGATACGAGCAGTACTTC
-,TRBJ1-4,-,TRBV2,CASRTRLSWEKLFF,TGTGCCAGCAGGACCAGGTTATCCTGGGAAAAACTGTTTTTT
-,TRBJ2-1,-,TRBV6-1,CASSLPSYNEQFF,TGTGCCAGCAGCCTTCCGTCCTACAATGAGCAGTTCTTC
TRBD2,TRBJ2-3,-,TRBV5-1,CASSFGIRAGGTTDTQYF,TGCGCCAGCAGCTTTGGGATAAGAGCGGGGGGGACCACAGATACGCAGTATTTT
-,TRBJ1-5,-,TRBV10-2,CASSEDSAYSNQPQHF,TGCGCCAGCAGTGAAGACAGCGCGTATAGCAATCAGCCCCAGCATTTT
-,TRBJ2-7,-,TRBV30,CAWSIGGHLYEQYF,TGTGCCTGGAGTATAGGAGGGCACCTCTACGAGCAGTACTTC
-,TRBJ2-1,-,TRBV5-1,CASSVFETLARDEQFF,TGCGCCAGCAGCGTTTTCGAAACTCTCGCGCGGGATGAGCAGTTCTTC
TRBD1,TRBJ2-2,-,TRBV5-1,CASSLGGGNGELFF,TGCGCCAGCAGCTTGGGAGGGGGCAACGGGGAGCTGTTTTTT
TRBD2,TRBJ2-7,-,TRBV5-6,CASGLAGTYEQYF,TGTGCCAGCGGGTTAGCGGGCACCTACGAGCAGTACTTC
-,TRBJ2-2,-,TRBV29-1,CSVEGRSTGELFF,TGCAGCGTTGAAGGGAGGAGCACCGGGGAGCTGTTTTTT
TRBD1,TRBJ1-4,few,TRBV2,CASSVQGTNEKLFF,TGTGCCAGCAGCGTACAGGGGACTAATGAAAAACTGTTTTTT
-,TRBJ2-7,-,TRBV2,CASSQGLSYEQYF,TGTGCCAGCAGCCAGGGCCTCTCCTACGAGCAGTACTTC
TRBD1,TRBJ1-6,-,TRBV6-1,CASSASTGANSPLHF,TGTGCCAGCAGTGCGTCGACAGGGGCTAATTCACCCCTCCACTTT
TRBD1,TRBJ1-1,once,TRBV29-1,CSAPGQTLNTEAFF,TGCAGCGCCCCGGGACAGACACTGAACACTGAAGCTTTCTTT